This TCR beta chain stems from a study of long-term antiretroviral therapy in people with HIV. The run of the v3.0 immunoSEQ assay was at survey level. The repertoire was sequenced with immunoSEQ multiplex PCR; TCRdb's copy has only in-frame clones and lacks some. The sample includes 25,000 to 35,000 clones, more than 85% of them seen just once. One or more pre-ART and two or more post-ART PBMC samples were available from each donor. People in the study who had HIV all got their treatment in the United States. Ahead of DNA extraction, samples held roughly 0.9-10 million cryopreserved PBMC each. Germline V gene sequence: CDR1 SGHRS, CDR2 YFSETQ. V was trimmed by 4 bases and J by 2 bases, leaving 9 bases between them. The CDR3 covers 14 residues.

The chain joins TRBV5-1 to TRBJ2-2; D is undetermined. Sequencing used unsorted PBMCs, obtained 6.2 years after starting antiretroviral therapy. The TCR sequence derives from a man in his forties or fifties with HIV. As DNA, the CDR3 is TGCGCCAGCAGCGACGCTCCAAACACCGGGGAGCTGTTTTTT. Encoded protein: CASSDAPNTGELFF.